This T cell receptor (beta chain) originates from a study of OX40 agonist ivuxolimab in advanced cancers. Patients were ineligible given autoimmune disease history or systemic immunosuppression. Unmatched junction bases numbered 1, after V lost 0 bases and J lost 4 bases. This CDR3 comprises 15 residues. Germline CDR1 and CDR2: SGHAT and FQNNGV. Repertoires were generated with immunoSEQ multiplex PCR, while TCRdb's copy carries only in-frame clones and drops some. In the table there are about 41,000 clones, approximately 87% of which are singletons. The genes are TRBV11-2 and TRBJ2-2, with 8 positions matching TRBD2. This material consisted of CD4+ or CD8+ T cells sorted from blood, taken in a trial of the OX40 agonist ivuxolimab. The TCR was taken from an adult with an advanced solid tumor such as melanoma, head and neck, liver or kidney cancer. The CDR3, as DNA: TGTGCCAGCAGCTTAGAGGCGGGAGGCACCGGGGAGCTGTTTTTT. Translated, it gives CASSLEAGGTGELFF.